What follows are 31 T cell receptor beta chains derived from one specimen sequenced in a study of cytomegalovirus exposure and HLA in healthy donors. PCR employed 60 Vbeta and 13 Jbeta primers. TCRdb's copy holds only in-frame clones and misses some; the assay was immunoSEQ multiplex PCR. The table records 75,000 to 100,000 clones, around 60% of them present only once. Material: PBMCs. The receptors originated from a man in his 60s in good health and CMV-seronegative.

The chain links TRBV28 to TRBJ1-5; D not resolved. V lost 5 bases and J lost 0, with 11 bases in between. In germline, CDR1 is MDHEN, CDR2 SYDVKM. The CDR3 contains 15 residues. Written as DNA, the CDR3 is TGTGCCAGCAGTCAGTACCCGAATAGCAATCAGCCCCAGCATTTT. Protein sequence: CASSQYPNSNQPQHF. Supplemented by reference TRBV28 and TRBJ1-5, the full variable domain reads DVKVTQSSRYLVKRTGEKVFLECVQDMDHENMFWYRQDPGLGLRLIYFSYDVKMKEKGDIPEGYSVSREKKERFSLILESASTNQTSMYLCASSQYPNSNQPQHFGDGTRLSIL.

The rearrangement links TRBV19 to TRBJ1-2, with D maybe TRBD1 (6 bases). The CDR3 consists of 13 residues. V lost 8 bases and J 8 bases, leaving 18 bases between the germline ends. In germline, CDR1 is LNHDA, CDR2 SQIVND (reference sequence). CDR3 bases: TGTGCCAGTCAATACAGGGTTAAGGGGGGCTACACCTTC. It yields the protein CASQYRVKGGYTF.

The rearrangement links TRBV7-2 to TRBJ2-7; D may be TRBD2 (6 bases). Trimming cost V 1 base and J 13 bases, with 23 bases left between them. The germline gives CDR1 SGHTA, CDR2 FQGNSA. The CDR3 is 15 amino acids. The CDR3 DNA is TGTGCCAGCAGCTTAGAGTCATTCAGCGGAGCGGGCCTTTACTTC. It specifies CASSLESFSGAGLYF.

This clone has more than one count but fewer than ten. This sequence joins TRBV2 and TRBJ2-7, with D possibly being TRBD2 (5 bases). Germline assignment: CDR1 SNHLY and CDR2 FYNNEI. Trimming left V 7 bases short and J 6 bases short, with 16 bases between. The CDR3 is 13 amino acids. CDR3 sequence: CASKRRAEGEQYF. The CDR3 DNA follows: TGTGCCAGCAAGAGAAGGGCCGAGGGCGAGCAGTACTTC.

In DNA form, the CDR3 reads TGTGCCAGCAGCCAAGGTACCAGGACAGCTTATTACGAGCAGTACTTC. Amino acid sequence: CASSQGTRTAYYEQYF. The chain employs TRBV4-2 and TRBJ2-5; a weak D match, TRBD1 (6 bases). Near its end, the DNA agrees better with TRBJ2-7, so the J call may be wrong. In germline, CDR1 is LGHNA, CDR2 YNFKEQ. This CDR3 comprises 16 residues.

This chain connects TRBV30 to TRBJ1-5; 9 bases fit TRBD1. CDR1 is GTSNPN, CDR2 SVGIG, per germline (reference sequence). Trimming at V came to 2 bases and at J to 0 bases, leaving 11 bases not matched to a gene. The CDR3 is 18 residues long. DNA for the CDR3: TGTGCCTGGAGTCAAGGGGACAGGGCCCCGTATAGCAATCAGCCCCAGCATTTT. It specifies CAWSQGDRAPYSNQPQHF.

This clone has only a few counts. The CDR3 protein is CASSDGSGRSEQYF. The CDR3 nucleotides read TGTGCCAGCAGTGACGGTAGCGGGAGAAGCGAGCAGTACTTC. The chain uses TRBV6-4 and TRBJ2-7, with 9 positions matching TRBD2. The CDR3 loop spans 14 amino acids. In germline, CDR1 is MRHNA, CDR2 SNTAGT. The V and J ends lost 2 bases and 6 bases, in that order; junction bases with no gene match: 5.

This rearrangement joins TRBV7-6 to TRBJ2-5; a possible D gene is TRBD1 (6 bases). CDR3 size: 14 residues. Germline V gene lookup returns CDR1 SGHVS and CDR2 FNYEAQ. Trimming shortened V by 1 base and J by 5 bases, and 11 bases separated the two germline ends. For the CDR3, the DNA is TGTGCCAGCAGCTTAGTAGCCAGGGGCGAGACCCAGTACTTC. This translates into CASSLVARGETQYF.

The rearrangement uses TRBV6-1 and TRBJ1-6; D gene unclear. The V end lost 8 bases, the J end lost 7 bases, and 12 bases lay between the germline ends. CDR1 MNHNS and CDR2 SASEGT come from the germline V gene. CDR3 length equals 13 residues. CDR3 amino acids: CASGSVGNSPLHF. In DNA, the CDR3 is TGTGCCAGCGGATCGGTGGGCAATTCACCCCTCCACTTT.

The chain recombines TRBV25-1 with TRBJ2-7; D is perhaps TRBD2 (7 bases). The CDR3 totals 16 residues. V was cut by 8 bases and J by 3 bases, with 23 bases left in between. Germline CDR1 MGHDK, CDR2 SYGVNS. The CDR3 is CASLGRGLGPNYEQYF. The CDR3 DNA is TGTGCCAGCTTGGGGCGGGGGCTCGGGCCGAACTACGAGCAGTACTTC.

V and J are TRBV5-1 and TRBJ2-7; 10 nucleotides align to TRBD1. The V segment lost 4 bases and the J segment 5 bases; nucleotides outside the gene matches: 9. This CDR3 has 15 residues. Per germline, CDR1 SGHRS and CDR2 YFSETQ. CDR3 in DNA: TGCGCCAGCAGCCCGACGGGACAGGGGTTCGACGAGCAGTACTTC. This sequence encodes CASSPTGQGFDEQYF. The variable domain in full, with the rest retrieved from reference TRBV5-1 and TRBJ2-7, is KAGVTQTPRYLIKTRGQQVTLSCSPISGHRSVSWYQQTPGQGLQFLFEYFSETQRNKGNFPGRFSGRQFSNSRSEMNVSTLELGDSALYLCASSPTGQGFDEQYFGPGTRLTVT.

This chain joins TRBV29-1 and TRBJ2-5, with TRBD1 matching 8 bases. The CDR3 is 14 amino acids. Germline CDR1 reads SQVTM; CDR2 reads ANQGSEA. V shed 1 base, J shed 5 bases, and the junction held 6 bases outside the gene matches. The CDR3 nucleotides read TGCAGCGTTGAAGGTCACAGGGGGTTGGAGACCCAGTACTTC. Translating it yields CSVEGHRGLETQYF.

The V and J genes are TRBV4-2 and TRBJ2-5, with 7 bases identical to TRBD2. The CDR3 spans 17 residues. Germline lookup yields CDR1 LGHNA and CDR2 YNFKEQ. V was clipped by 4 bases and J by 2 bases; unmatched bases: 13. The CDR3 nucleotides read TGTGCCAGCAGCCCGCCACCCGGGGGGTCGGGGCAAGAGACCCAGTACTTC. It codes for CASSPPPGGSGQETQYF.

The V call is TRBV6-5, the J call TRBJ2-7; D call uncertain. Trimming removed 4 bases at V and 0 bases at J, with 7 bases between. The length of the CDR3 is 13 residues. The germline gives CDR1 MNHEY, CDR2 SVGAGI. This CDR3 is CASSLAASYEQYF. CDR3 bases: TGTGCCAGCAGTTTAGCAGCCTCCTACGAGCAGTACTTC.

This clone was counted once. This rearrangement joins TRBV7-2 to TRBJ2-1; 7 bases line up with TRBD1. The CDR3 spans 14 residues. Germline CDR1 and CDR2: SGHTA and FQGNSA. Unmatched junction bases numbered 4, after V lost 4 bases and J lost 4 bases. CDR3: CASSYDRVYNEQFF. The CDR3 coding sequence is TGTGCCAGCAGCTATGACAGGGTTTACAATGAGCAGTTCTTC. Variable domain in full (rest from reference TRBV7-2 and TRBJ2-1): GAGVSQSPSNKVTEKGKDVELRCDPISGHTALYWYRQSLGQGLEFLIYFQGNSAPDKSGLPSDRFSAERTGGSVSTLTIQRTQQEDSAVYLCASSYDRVYNEQFFGPGTRLTVL.

This chain links TRBV27 with TRBJ2-1; the match to TRBD2 covers 13 bases. There are 17 residues in the CDR3. J gave up 8 bases and V 5 bases, and 12 bases lay outside the gene matches. CDR1 is MNHEY, CDR2 SMNVEV, per germline (reference sequence). The CDR3 DNA sequence: TGTGCCAGCAGTCTCTTACTAGCGGGAGGGCCTGGTGATGAGCAGTTCTTC. Its protein is CASSLLLAGGPGDEQFF.

The genes are TRBV18 and TRBJ1-4, with D perhaps matching TRBD1 (5 bases). Per the germline V gene, CDR1 is KGHSH and CDR2 is LQKENI. This CDR3 has 13 residues. V lost 4 bases, J lost 7 bases, and 10 bases lay in between. The CDR3 here is CASSRGEGEKLFF. As DNA, the CDR3 is TGTGCCAGCTCACGGGGGGAAGGTGAAAAACTGTTTTTT.

About this clone itself: The junction differs from germline at one of its ends, possibly a read error. The chain combines TRBV7-9 with TRBJ1-5, with D maybe TRBD1 (6 bases). From germline, CDR1 is SEHNR and CDR2 FQNEAQ (reference sequence). The CDR3 has 13 residues. The DNA of the CDR3 is TGTGCCAGCAGCCTTCAGGGGAATCGGCCCCAGCATTTT. Its protein product is CASSLQGNRPQHF.

The gene calls are TRBV5-6 and TRBJ2-7; D is uncertain. The CDR3 contains 15 residues. CDR1 and CDR2 from the germline V gene are SGHDT and YYEEEE. V lost 4 bases, J lost 6 bases, and 20 bases lay in between. CDR3 loop: CASSLNRLPTGEQYF. The CDR3 nucleotides read TGTGCCAGCAGCCTCAACCGACTCCCTACCGGCGAGCAGTACTTC. Based on the CDR3 plus reference TRBV5-6 and TRBJ2-7, the full variable domain is DAGVTQSPTHLIKTRGQQVTLRCSPKSGHDTVSWYQQALGQGPQFIFQYYEEEERQRGNFPDRFSGHQFPNYSSELNVNALLLGDSALYLCASSLNRLPTGEQYFGPGTRLTVT.

This chain links TRBV7-9 with TRBJ1-2; maybe TRBD1 (6 bases). Germline V lookup: CDR1 SEHNR, CDR2 FQNEAQ (reference sequence). Trimming cost V 6 bases and J 1 base, with 15 bases left between them. This CDR3 comprises 15 residues. The CDR3 protein is CASSLWDTDNYGYTF. In DNA, the CDR3 is TGTGCCAGCAGTTTATGGGACACAGATAACTATGGCTACACCTTC.

V and J are TRBV2 and TRBJ2-5, with D maybe TRBD1 (6 bases). This CDR3 is 12 amino acids long. The ends were cut back, 8 bases at V and 3 bases at J, with 10 bases in the middle. Germline V gene lookup returns CDR1 SNHLY and CDR2 FYNNEI. CDR3 DNA: TGTGCCAGCGGGACACCAAAAGAGACCCAGTACTTC. This codes for CASGTPKETQYF.

The chain recombines TRBV28 with TRBJ2-6; D gene unclear. The ends were cut back, 5 bases at V and 0 bases at J, with 8 bases in the middle. Per the germline V gene, CDR1 is MDHEN and CDR2 is SYDVKM. The CDR3 extends over 15 amino acids. The CDR3 sequence is CASSRYSSGANVLTF. CDR3 sequence (DNA): TGTGCCAGCAGTAGGTACAGCTCTGGGGCCAACGTCCTGACTTTC.

There are a few counts of this clone. The rearrangement uses TRBV7-9 and TRBJ2-5; 10 nucleotides agree with TRBD2. The better agreement between TRBJ2-7 and the DNA end casts doubt on the J call. The CDR3 runs 15 residues. Germline loops: CDR1 SEHNR, CDR2 FQNEAQ (reference sequence). CDR3 in amino acids: CASSASGGYSYEQYF. In DNA, the CDR3 is TGTGCCAGCAGCGCTAGCGGGGGCTACTCCTACGAGCAGTACTTC.

This clone has a handful of counts. The CDR3 loop reads CASSSLRTGGTQAYGYTF. The CDR3 bases are TGTGCCAGCAGCTCCCTGAGGACAGGGGGGACACAAGCCTATGGCTACACCTTC. The rearrangement uses TRBV11-2 and TRBJ1-2; TRBD1 aligns across 10 bases. The CDR3 contains 18 residues. V gave up 4 bases and J gave up 4 bases; unmatched junction bases: 15. Germline CDR1 is SGHAT and CDR2 is FQNNGV.

This clone came up a few times. The chain uses TRBV4-2 and TRBJ1-1; D is unresolved. The CDR3 has 14 residues. Germline values: CDR1 LGHNA, CDR2 YNFKEQ. The V gene lost 4 bases and the J gene lost 2 bases, with 11 bases spanning the gap. The CDR3 protein is CASSPSGLNTEAFF. The DNA for the CDR3 is TGTGCCAGCAGCCCCTCAGGCCTAAACACTGAAGCTTTCTTT.

This chain links TRBV28 with TRBJ1-1; 10 bases are shared with TRBD1. The V gene end was trimmed by 6 bases and the J gene end by 5 bases; junction bases not matched to a gene: 15. The CDR3 runs 17 residues. The germline gives CDR1 MDHEN, CDR2 SYDVKM. The CDR3 DNA reads as TGTGCCAGCAGCCAAATGACAGGGGGCGCGGTCAGAACTGAAGCTTTCTTT. Residues: CASSQMTGGAVRTEAFF.

The chain has TRBV18 and TRBJ2-3; the D is unclear. This CDR3 has 15 amino acids. Germline V gives CDR1 KGHSH, CDR2 LQKENI. V gave up 2 bases and J gave up 3 bases, with 12 bases separating them. The CDR3 region has the DNA TGTGCCAGCTCACCAGCGGCTAGTCAGACAGATACGCAGTATTTT. Translating it yields CASSPAASQTDTQYF.

CDR3 in DNA: TGCGCCAGCAGCTTGGGGACTAGCGGGAGTTCGGAGACCCAGTACTTC. Translating it yields CASSLGTSGSSETQYF. The chain couples TRBV5-1 to TRBJ2-5; the match to TRBD2 covers 13 bases. The germline gives CDR1 SGHRS, CDR2 YFSETQ. This CDR3 region has 16 residues. After removal of 0 bases from V and 5 bases from J, the junction contained 4 bases not matched to a gene.

This sequence joins TRBV6-1 and TRBJ2-1; no definite D call. Per the germline V gene, CDR1 is MNHNS and CDR2 is SASEGT. The CDR3 contains 11 residues. Trimming cost V 5 bases and J 11 bases, with 10 bases left between them. The CDR3 bases are TGTGCCAGCAGTATAACAAATCAGCAGTTCTTC. This translates into CASSITNQQFF.

V gene TRBV6-5 combines with J gene TRBJ1-5, with TRBD1 matching 8 bases. The CDR3 is 15 residues long. Trimming took 6 bases from V and 3 from J; bases not matched to a gene: 7. Germline V CDR1 and CDR2: MNHEY, SVGAGI. Here the CDR3 reads CASSPDRGYNQPQHF. The CDR3 bases are TGTGCCAGCAGCCCCGACAGGGGATACAATCAGCCCCAGCATTTT.

This chain uses TRBV6-5 with TRBJ1-1; possible D gene TRBD1, 5 bases. The CDR3 is 11 amino acids. Germline V lookup: CDR1 MNHEY, CDR2 SVGAGI. The germline V and J ends were trimmed by 10 bases and 3 bases, with 9 bases remaining between them. CDR3 region: CATWGDTEAFF. CDR3 DNA sequence: TGTGCCACCTGGGGGGACACTGAAGCTTTCTTT.